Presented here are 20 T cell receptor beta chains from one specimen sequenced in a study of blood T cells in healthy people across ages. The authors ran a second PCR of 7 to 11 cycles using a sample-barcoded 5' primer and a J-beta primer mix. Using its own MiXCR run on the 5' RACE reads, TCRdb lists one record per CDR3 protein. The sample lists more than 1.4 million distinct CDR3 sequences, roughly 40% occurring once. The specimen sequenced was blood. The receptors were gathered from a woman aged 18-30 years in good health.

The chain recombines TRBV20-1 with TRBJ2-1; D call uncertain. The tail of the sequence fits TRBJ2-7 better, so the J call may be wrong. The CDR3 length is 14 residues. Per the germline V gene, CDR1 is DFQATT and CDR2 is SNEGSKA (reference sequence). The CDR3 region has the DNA TGCAGTGCCGTAGAAGTCGGCTCCTACAATGAGCAGTACTTC. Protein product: CSAVEVGSYNEQYF.

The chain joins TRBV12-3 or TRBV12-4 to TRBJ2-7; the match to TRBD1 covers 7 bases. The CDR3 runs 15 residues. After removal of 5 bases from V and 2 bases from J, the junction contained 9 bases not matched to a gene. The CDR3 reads CASSPGQAQAYEQYF. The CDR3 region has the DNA TGTGCCAGCAGTCCCGGACAGGCCCAGGCCTACGAGCAGTACTTC.

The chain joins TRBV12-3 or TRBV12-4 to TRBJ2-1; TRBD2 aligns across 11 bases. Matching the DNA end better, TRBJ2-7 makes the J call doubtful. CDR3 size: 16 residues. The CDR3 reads CASSGMGLAEYNEQYF. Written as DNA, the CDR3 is TGTGCCAGCAGTGGAATGGGACTAGCGGAGTACAATGAGCAGTACTTC.

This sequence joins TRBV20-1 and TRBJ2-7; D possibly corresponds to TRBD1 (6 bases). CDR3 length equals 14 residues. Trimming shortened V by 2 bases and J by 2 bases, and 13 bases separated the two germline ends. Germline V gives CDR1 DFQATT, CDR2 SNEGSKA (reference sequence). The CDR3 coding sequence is TGCAGTGCTAGATCCCTGACAGGTACCTACGAGCAGTACTTC. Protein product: CSARSLTGTYEQYF.

CDR3 sequence: CASSYSGTPNYGYTF. As DNA, the CDR3 is TGTGCCAGCAGTTACTCTGGGACACCTAACTATGGCTACACCTTC. V and J are TRBV6-5 and TRBJ1-2; a weak D match, TRBD1 (6 bases). The CDR3 loop spans 15 amino acids. Deletions cut 0 bases from V and 0 bases from J, with 8 bases between. CDR1 and CDR2 (germline): MNHEY, SVGAGI.

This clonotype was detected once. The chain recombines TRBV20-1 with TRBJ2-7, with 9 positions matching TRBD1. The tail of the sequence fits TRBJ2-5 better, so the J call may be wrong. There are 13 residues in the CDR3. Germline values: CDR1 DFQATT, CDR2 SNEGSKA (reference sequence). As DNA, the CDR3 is TGCAGTGCGCGACAGGGGGGAGAAGAGACCCAGTACTTC. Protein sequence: CSARQGGEETQYF.

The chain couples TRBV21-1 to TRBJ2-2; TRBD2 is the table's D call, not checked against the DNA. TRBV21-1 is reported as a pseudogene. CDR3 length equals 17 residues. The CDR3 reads CASSTPWGLAGSGELFF. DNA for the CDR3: TGTGCCAGCAGCACCCCTTGGGGACTAGCGGGGTCGGGGGAGCTGTTTTTT.

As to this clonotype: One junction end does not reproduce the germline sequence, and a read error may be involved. CDR3 residues: CASSAGVGTGGTTEAFF. The CDR3, as DNA: TGTGCTAGCAGCGCGGGGGTGGGAACAGGGGGAACAACTGAAGCTTTCTTT. The chain has TRBV7-7 and TRBJ1-1, with 8 bases aligning to TRBD1. CDR1 and CDR2 (germline): SSHAT, FNYEAQ (reference sequence). CDR3 size: 17 residues.

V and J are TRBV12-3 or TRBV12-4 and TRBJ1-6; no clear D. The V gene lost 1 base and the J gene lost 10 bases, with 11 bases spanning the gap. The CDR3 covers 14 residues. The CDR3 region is CASSLGGYGSPLHF. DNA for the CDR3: TGTGCCAGCAGTTTAGGCGGCTATGGATCACCCCTCCACTTT.

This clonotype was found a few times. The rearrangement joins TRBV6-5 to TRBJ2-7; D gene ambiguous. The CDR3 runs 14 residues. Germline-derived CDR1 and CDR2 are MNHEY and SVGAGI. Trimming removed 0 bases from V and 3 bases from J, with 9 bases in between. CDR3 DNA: TGTGCCAGCAGTTACTCGAATCCCCACTACGAGCAGTACTTC. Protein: CASSYSNPHYEQYF.

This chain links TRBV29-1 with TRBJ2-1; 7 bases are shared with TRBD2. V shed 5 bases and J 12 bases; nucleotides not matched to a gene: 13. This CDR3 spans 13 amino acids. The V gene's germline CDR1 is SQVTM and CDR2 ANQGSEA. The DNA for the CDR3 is TGCAGCGTTTTGGGGGAGGGCCTCTATGGGCAGTTCTTC. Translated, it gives CSVLGEGLYGQFF.

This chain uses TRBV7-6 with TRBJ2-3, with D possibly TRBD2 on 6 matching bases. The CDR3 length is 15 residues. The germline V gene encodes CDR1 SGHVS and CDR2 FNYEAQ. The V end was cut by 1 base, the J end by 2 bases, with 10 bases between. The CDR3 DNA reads TGTGCCAGCAGCTTAGAGGGACTGAACACAGATACGCAGTATTTT. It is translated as CASSLEGLNTDTQYF.

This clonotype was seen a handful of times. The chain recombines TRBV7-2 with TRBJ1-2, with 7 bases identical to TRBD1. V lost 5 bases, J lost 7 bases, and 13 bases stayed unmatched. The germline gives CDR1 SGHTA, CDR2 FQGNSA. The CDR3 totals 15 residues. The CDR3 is CASSPSRQGSGGYTF. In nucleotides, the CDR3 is TGTGCCAGCAGCCCATCAAGACAGGGCTCGGGTGGCTACACCTTC. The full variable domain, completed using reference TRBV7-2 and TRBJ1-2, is GAGVSQSPSNKVTEKGKDVELRCDPISGHTALYWYRQSLGQGLEFLIYFQGNSAPDKSGLPSDRFSAERTGGSVSTLTIQRTQQEDSAVYLCASSPSRQGSGGYTFGSGTRLTVV.

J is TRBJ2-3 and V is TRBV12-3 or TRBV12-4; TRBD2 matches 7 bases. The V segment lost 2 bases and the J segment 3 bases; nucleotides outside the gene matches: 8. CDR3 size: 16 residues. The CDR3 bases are TGTGCCAGCAGTTTATTACGAGCGGGAAGTACAGATACGCAGTATTTT. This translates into CASSLLRAGSTDTQYF.

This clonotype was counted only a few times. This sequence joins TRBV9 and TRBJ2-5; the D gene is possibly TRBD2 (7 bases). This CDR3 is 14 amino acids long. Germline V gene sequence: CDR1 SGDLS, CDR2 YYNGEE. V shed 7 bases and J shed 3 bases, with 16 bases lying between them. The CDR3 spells CASGGGLTKETQYF. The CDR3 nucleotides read TGTGCCAGCGGCGGGGGCCTGACGAAAGAGACCCAGTACTTC. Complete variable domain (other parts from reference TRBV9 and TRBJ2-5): DSGVTQTPKHLITATGQRVTLRCSPRSGDLSVYWYQQSLDQGLQFLIQYYNGEERAKGNILERFSAQQFPDLHSELNLSSLELGDSALYFCASGGGLTKETQYFGPGTRLLVL.

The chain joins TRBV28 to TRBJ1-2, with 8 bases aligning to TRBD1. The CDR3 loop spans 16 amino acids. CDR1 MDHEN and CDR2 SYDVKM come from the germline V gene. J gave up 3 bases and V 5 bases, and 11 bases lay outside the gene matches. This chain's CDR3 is CASSRAPGQAYYGYTF. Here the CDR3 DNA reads TGTGCCAGCAGTCGAGCGCCGGGACAGGCCTACTATGGCTACACCTTC.

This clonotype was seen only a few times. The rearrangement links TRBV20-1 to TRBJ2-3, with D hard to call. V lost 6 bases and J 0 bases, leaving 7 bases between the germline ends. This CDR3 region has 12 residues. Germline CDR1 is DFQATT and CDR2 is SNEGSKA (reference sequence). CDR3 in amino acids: CSAQSSTDTQYF. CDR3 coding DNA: TGCAGTGCCCAGTCTAGCACAGATACGCAGTATTTT.

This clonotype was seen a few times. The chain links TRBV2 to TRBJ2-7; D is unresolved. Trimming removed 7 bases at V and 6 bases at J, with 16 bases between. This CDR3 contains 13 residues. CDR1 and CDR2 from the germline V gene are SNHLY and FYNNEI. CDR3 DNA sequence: TGTGCCAGCATAGGTGGACCCGACCGCGAGCAGTACTTC. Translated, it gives CASIGGPDREQYF.

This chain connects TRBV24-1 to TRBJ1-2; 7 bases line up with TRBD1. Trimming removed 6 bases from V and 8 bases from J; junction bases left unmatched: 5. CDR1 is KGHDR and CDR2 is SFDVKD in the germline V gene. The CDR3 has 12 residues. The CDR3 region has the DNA TGTGCCACCAGTAACAGGGGAGACGGCTACACCTTC. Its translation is CATSNRGDGYTF.

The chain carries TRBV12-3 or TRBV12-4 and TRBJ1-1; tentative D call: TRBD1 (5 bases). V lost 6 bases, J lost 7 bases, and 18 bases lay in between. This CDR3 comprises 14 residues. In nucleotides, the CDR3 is TGTGCCAGCAGGGGGGAAGGAGGGACTGATGAAGCTTTCTTT. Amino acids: CASRGEGGTDEAFF.